These T cell receptor beta chains were read from a single sample in a study of CXCR3-negative and CXCR3-positive naive CD8 T cells. TCRdb re-called the 5' RACE reads and shows each CDR3 protein once, DNA omitted. The sample includes 75,000 to 95,000 distinct CDR3 sequences. The specimen sequenced was naive CXCR3- CD8+ T cells from blood. The receptors derive from a human donor in good health. Some clones in this sample may be carry-over from other donors' samples. CDR3s include the opening cysteine and the closing phenylalanine or tryptophan.

J gene	CDR3 length	V gene	CDR3 protein
TRBJ2-3	13	TRBV12-3/TRBV12-4	CASSLGDSDTQYF
TRBJ1-1	13	TRBV25-1	CASSGFSGTEAFF
TRBJ1-1	15	TRBV3-1	CASSSQVGVDTEAFF
TRBJ2-1	14	TRBV6-6	CASSTSGTANEQFF
TRBJ2-1	13	TRBV5-1	CASGPTPGNEQFF
TRBJ2-2	13	TRBV7-9	CASSLDTTGELFF
TRBJ2-1	12	TRBV29-1	CSVGGTSYEQFF
TRBJ2-1	14	TRBV6-6	CASSYLGTGNEQFF
TRBJ1-1	14	TRBV7-2	CASSLGAGAYEAFF
TRBJ2-7	13	TRBV12-3/TRBV12-4	CASSFGRPYEQYF
TRBJ1-2	13	TRBV29-1	CSVEGTGNHGYTF
TRBJ2-2	18	TRBV3-1	CASSQGKGRVVGTGELFF
TRBJ1-2	14	TRBV20-1	CSAAAQGRGYGYTF
TRBJ2-1	16	TRBV7-9	CASSLGGITPHNEQFF
TRBJ2-2	14	TRBV29-1	CSVAWGHRTGELFF
TRBJ2-1	13	TRBV6-6	CASSDRDNNEQFF
TRBJ2-7	15	TRBV27	CASSLKGQSSYEQYF
TRBJ1-3	17	TRBV7-9	CASSPRTVSSSGNTIYF
TRBJ1-6	15	TRBV13	CASSDGGESYSPLHF
TRBJ1-1	15	TRBV11-2	CASSPGQGFLTEAFF
TRBJ1-2	12	TRBV4-2	CASCQDGNGYTF
TRBJ1-2	14	TRBV20-1	CSARTRDTSYGYTF
TRBJ2-7	15	TRBV9	CASSGDPLPQDEQYF
TRBJ1-1	13	TRBV20-1	CSALFGEVTEAFF
TRBJ2-3	15	TRBV2	CASSEASGIGDTQYF
TRBJ2-3	19	TRBV4-3	CASSQQGTSGPPFTATQYF
TRBJ1-1	12	TRBV5-1	CASGGANTEAFF
TRBJ2-3	18	TRBV29-1	CSVDREVSSTQLLDTQYF
TRBJ1-1	14	TRBV27	CASSLSGYGTEAFF
TRBJ2-7	17	TRBV20-1	CSASPLRSGSDGDEQYF
TRBJ1-1	17	TRBV27	CASSPGSFWQEGTEAFF
TRBJ1-1	12	TRBV13	CASSLPYTEAFF
TRBJ2-3	15	TRBV29-1	CSVEDLGSSVDTQYF
TRBJ2-1	13	TRBV5-1	CASSETNELEQFF
TRBJ2-2	15	TRBV14	CASSPTLTSPGELFF
TRBJ1-1	14	TRBV9	CASRNPTGNTEAFF
TRBJ1-1	12	TRBV25-1	CASSESDTEAFF
TRBJ1-2	13	TRBV9	CASSSGQFYGYTF
TRBJ1-5	15	TRBV7-2	CASAPGGASNQPQHF
TRBJ2-3	17	TRBV29-1	CSVEVFTGEVSTDTQYF
TRBJ2-3	17	TRBV28	CASSPGLAGESTDTQYF
TRBJ1-1	16	TRBV4-3	CASSQGVGRGNTEAFF